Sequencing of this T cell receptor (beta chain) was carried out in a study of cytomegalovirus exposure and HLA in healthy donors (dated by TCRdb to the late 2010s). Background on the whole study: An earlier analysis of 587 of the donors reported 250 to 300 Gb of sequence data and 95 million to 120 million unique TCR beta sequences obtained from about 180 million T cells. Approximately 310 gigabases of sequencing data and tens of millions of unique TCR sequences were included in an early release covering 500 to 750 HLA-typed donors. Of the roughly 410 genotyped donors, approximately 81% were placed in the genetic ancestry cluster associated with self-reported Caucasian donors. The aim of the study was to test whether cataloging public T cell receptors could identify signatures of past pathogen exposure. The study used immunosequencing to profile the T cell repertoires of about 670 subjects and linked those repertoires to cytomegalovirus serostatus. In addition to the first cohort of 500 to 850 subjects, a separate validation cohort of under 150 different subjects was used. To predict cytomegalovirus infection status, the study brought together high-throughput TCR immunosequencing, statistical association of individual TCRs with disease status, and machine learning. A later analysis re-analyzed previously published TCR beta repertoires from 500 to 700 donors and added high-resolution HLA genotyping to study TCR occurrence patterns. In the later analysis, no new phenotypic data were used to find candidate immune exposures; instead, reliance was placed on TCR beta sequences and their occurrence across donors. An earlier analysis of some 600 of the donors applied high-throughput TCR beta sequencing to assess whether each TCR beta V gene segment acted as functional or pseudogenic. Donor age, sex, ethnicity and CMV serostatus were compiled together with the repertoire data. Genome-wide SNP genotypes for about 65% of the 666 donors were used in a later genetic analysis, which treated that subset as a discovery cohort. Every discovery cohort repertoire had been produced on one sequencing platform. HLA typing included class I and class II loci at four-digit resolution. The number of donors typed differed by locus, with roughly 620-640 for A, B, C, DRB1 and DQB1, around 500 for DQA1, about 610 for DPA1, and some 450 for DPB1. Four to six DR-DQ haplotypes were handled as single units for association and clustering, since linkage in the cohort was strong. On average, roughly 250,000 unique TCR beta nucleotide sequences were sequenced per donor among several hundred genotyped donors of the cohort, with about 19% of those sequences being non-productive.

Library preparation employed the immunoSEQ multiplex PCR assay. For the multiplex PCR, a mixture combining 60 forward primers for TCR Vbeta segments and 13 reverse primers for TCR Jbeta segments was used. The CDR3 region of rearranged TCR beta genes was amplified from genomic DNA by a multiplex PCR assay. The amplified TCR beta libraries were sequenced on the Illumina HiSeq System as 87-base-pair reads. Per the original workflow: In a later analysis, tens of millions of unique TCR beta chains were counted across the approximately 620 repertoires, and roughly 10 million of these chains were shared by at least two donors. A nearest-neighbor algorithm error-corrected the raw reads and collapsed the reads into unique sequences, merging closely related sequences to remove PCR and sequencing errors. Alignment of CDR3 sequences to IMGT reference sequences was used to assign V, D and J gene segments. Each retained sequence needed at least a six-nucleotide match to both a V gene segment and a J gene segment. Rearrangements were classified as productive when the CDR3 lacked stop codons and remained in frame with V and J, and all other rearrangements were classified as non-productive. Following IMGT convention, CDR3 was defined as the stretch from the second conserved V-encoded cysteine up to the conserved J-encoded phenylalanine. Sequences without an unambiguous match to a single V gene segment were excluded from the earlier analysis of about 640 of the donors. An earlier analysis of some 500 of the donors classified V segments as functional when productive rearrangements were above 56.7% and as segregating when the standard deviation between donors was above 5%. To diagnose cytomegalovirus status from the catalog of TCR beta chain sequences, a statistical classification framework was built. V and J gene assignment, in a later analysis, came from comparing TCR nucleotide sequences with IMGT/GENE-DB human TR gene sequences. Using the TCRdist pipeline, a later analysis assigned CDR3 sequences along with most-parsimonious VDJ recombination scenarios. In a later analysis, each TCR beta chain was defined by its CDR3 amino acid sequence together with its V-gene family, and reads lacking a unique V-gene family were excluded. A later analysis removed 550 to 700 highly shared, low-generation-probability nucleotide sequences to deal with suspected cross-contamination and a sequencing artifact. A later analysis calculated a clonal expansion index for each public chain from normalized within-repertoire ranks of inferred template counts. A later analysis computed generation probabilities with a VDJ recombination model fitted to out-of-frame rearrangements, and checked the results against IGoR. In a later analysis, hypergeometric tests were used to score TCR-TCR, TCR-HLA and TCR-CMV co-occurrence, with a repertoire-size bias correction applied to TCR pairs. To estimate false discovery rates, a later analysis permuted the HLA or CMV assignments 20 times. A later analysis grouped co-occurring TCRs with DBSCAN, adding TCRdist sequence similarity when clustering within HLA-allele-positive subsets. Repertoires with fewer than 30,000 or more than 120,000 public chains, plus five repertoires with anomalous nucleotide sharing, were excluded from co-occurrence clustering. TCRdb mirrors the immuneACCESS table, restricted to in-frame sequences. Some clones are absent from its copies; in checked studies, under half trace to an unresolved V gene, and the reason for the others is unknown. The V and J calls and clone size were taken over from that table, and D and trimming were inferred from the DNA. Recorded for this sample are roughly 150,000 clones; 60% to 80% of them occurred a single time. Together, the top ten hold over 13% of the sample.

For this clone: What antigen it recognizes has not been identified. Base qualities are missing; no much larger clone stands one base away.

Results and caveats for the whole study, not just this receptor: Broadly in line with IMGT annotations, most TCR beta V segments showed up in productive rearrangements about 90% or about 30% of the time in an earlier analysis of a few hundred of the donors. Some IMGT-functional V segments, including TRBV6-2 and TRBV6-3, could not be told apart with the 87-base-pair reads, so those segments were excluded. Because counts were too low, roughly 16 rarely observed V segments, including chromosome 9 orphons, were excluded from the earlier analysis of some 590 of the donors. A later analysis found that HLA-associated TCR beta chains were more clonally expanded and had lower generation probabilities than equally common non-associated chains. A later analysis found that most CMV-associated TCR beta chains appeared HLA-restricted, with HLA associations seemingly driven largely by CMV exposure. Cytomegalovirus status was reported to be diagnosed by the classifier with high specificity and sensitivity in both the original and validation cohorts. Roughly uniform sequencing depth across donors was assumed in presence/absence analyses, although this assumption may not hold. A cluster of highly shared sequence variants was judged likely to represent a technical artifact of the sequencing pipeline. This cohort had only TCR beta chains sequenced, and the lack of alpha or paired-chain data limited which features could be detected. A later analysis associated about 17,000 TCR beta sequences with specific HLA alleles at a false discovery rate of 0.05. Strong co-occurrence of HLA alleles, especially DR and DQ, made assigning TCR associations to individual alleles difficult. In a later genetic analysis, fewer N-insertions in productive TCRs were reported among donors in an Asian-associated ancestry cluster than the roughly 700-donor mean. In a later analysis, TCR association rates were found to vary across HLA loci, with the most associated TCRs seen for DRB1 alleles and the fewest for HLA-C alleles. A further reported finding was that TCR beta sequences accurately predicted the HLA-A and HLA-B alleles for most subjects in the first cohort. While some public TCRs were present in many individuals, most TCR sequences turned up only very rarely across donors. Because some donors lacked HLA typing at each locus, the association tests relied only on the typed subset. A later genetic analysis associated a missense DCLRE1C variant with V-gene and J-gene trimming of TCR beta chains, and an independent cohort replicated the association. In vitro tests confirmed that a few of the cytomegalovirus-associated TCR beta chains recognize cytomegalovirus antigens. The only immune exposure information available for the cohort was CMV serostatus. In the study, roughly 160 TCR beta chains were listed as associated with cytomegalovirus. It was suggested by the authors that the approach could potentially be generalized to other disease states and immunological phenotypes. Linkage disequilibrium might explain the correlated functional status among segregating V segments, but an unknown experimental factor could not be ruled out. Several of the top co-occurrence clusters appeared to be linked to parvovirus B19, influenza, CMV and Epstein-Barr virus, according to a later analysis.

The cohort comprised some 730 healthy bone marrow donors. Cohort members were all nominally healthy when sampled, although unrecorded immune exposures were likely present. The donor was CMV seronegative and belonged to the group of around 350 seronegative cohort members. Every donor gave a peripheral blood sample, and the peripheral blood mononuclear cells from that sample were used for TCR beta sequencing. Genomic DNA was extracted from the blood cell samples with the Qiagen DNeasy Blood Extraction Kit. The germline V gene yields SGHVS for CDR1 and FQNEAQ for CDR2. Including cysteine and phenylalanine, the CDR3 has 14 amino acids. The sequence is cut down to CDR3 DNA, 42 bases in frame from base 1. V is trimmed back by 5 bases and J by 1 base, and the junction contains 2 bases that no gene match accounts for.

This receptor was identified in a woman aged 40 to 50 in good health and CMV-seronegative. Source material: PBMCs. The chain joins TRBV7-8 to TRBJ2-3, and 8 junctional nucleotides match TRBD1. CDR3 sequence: CASSKDRGTDTQYF. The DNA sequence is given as TGTGCCAGCAGCAAGGACAGGGGCACAGATACGCAGTATTTT.